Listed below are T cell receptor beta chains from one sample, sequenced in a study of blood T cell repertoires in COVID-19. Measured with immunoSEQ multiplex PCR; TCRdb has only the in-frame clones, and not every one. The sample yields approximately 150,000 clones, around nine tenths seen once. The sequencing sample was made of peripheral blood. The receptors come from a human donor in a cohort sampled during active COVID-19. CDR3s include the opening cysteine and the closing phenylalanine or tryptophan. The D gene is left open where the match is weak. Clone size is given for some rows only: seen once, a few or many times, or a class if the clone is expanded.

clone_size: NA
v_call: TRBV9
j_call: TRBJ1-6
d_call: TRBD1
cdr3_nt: TGTGCCAGCAGCGTAGAGGGACAGGGTAATTCACCCCTCCACTTT
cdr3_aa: CASSVEGQGNSPLHF

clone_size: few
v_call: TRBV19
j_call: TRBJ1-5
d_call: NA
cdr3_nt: TGTGCCAGTAGTGGACAGCCTAATCAGCCCCAGCATTTT
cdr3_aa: CASSGQPNQPQHF

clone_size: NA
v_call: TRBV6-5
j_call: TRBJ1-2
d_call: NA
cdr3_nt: TGTGCCAGCAGTACTAGACAGGCAGTCTATGGCTACACCTTC
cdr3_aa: CASSTRQAVYGYTF

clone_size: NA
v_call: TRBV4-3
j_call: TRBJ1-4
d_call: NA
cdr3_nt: TGCGCCAGCAGCCAAGAGGCGCCAGGGGCAGGAGAAAAACTGTTTTTT
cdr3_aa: CASSQEAPGAGEKLFF

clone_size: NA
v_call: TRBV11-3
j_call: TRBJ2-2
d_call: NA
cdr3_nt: TGTGCCAGCAGCTTAGGCCAGGGGCCTCTCCAGGGGGAGCTGTTTTTT
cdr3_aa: CASSLGQGPLQGELFF

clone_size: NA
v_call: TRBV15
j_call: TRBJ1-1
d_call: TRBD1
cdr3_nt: TGTGCCACCAGCAGAGATCCTCAGGGGGCGAGAACTGAAGCTTTCTTT
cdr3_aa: CATSRDPQGARTEAFF

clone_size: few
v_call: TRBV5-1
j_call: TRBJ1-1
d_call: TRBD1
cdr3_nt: TGCGCCAGCAGCTCGGTGACAGGGGGGCTTGGCACTGAAGCTTTCTTT
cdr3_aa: CASSSVTGGLGTEAFF

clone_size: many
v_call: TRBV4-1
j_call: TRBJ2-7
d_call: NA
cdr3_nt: TGCGCCAGCAGCCAGACGGACATGGGATTCTCCTACGAGCAGTACTTC
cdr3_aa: CASSQTDMGFSYEQYF

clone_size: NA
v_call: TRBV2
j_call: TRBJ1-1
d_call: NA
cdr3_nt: TGTGCCAGCAGTGAAAAGCGGAACACTGAAGCTTTCTTT
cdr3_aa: CASSEKRNTEAFF

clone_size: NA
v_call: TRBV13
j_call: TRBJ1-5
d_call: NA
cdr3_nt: TGTGCCAGCAGCTGGGGGCGCGGGCAGCCCCAGCATTTT
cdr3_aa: CASSWGRGQPQHF

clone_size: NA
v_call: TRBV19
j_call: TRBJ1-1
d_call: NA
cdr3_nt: TGTGCCAGTAGTATTTCGAGGGAATGGAACACTGAAGCTTTCTTT
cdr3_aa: CASSISREWNTEAFF

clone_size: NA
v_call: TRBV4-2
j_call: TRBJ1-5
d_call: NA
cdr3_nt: TGTGCCAGCAGCCAAGAGTGGCAGGGGCTGATTAATCAGCCCCAGCATTTT
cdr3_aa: CASSQEWQGLINQPQHF

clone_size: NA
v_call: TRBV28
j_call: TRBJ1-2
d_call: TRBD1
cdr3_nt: TGTGCCAGCAGTTTACCGGACAGGGAAGTGAATGGCTACACCTTC
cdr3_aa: CASSLPDREVNGYTF

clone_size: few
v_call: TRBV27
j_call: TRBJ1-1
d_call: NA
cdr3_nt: TGTGCCAGCAGTTTAGAGGGTCGGACTGAAGCTTTCTTT
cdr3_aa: CASSLEGRTEAFF

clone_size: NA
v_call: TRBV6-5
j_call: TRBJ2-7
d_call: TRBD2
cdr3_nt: TGTGCCAGCAGTCCTGCTAGCGGGGGGACCGAGCAGTACTTC
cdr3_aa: CASSPASGGTEQYF

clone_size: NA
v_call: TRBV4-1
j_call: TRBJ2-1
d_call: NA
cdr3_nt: TGCGCCAGCAGCCAAGTGGTGGGGGCCAGTCGGGAGCAGTTCTTC
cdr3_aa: CASSQVVGASREQFF

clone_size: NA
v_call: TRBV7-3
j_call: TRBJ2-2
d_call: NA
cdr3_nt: TGTGCCAGCAGCTTAGGAGGAAACACCGGGGAGCTGTTTTTT
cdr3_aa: CASSLGGNTGELFF

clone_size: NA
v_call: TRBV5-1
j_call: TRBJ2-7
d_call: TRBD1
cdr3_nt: TGCGCCAGCAGCGTGACAGGGGGCTCCTACGAGCAGTACTTC
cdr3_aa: CASSVTGGSYEQYF

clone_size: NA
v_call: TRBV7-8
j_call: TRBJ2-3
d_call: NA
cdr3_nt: TGTGCCAGCAGCTTCGGACTATTTCTTCGGACAGATACGCAGTATTTT
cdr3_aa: CASSFGLFLRTDTQYF

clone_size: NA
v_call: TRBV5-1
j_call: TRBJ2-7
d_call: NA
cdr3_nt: TGCGCCAGCAGCTTCTCGGCAGGGACCTACGAGCAGTACTTC
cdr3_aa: CASSFSAGTYEQYF

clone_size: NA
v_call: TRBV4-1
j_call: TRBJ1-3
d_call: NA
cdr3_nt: TGCGCCAGCAGCCCTTCAGGGCCCCTGAACACCATATATTTT
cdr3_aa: CASSPSGPLNTIYF

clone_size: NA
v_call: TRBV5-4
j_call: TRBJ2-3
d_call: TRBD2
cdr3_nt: TGTGCCAGCAGCAAACTTGGGACTAGCGGGGCAGATACGCAGTATTTT
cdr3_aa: CASSKLGTSGADTQYF

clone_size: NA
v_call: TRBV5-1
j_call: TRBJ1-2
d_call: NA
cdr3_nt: TGCGCCAGCAGCCCCAAGGGGGACTATGGCTACACCTTC
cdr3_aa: CASSPKGDYGYTF

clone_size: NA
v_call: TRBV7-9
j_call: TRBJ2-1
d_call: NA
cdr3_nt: TGTGCCAGCAGCTTAGCAGCATACAATGAGCAGTTCTTC
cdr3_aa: CASSLAAYNEQFF

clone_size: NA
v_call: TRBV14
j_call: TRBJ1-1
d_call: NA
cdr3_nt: TGTGCCAGCAGCCAAACCCACCTCGCGGGGAACACTGAAGCTTTCTTT
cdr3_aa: CASSQTHLAGNTEAFF

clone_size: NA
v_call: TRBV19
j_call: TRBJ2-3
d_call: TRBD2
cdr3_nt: TGTGCCAGTAGTATAGGGACTAGCGGTACAGATACGCAGTATTTT
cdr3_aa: CASSIGTSGTDTQYF

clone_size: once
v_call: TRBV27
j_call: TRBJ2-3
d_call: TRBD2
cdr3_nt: TGTGCCAGCAGTTTACGGCCCAGCGGGGGCACAGATACGCAGTATTTT
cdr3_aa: CASSLRPSGGTDTQYF

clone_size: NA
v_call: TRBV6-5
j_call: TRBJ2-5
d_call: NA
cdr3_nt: TGTGCCAGCAGTTATGCCCCGGTTGCAGGGAGGGAGACCCAGTACTTC
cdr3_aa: CASSYAPVAGRETQYF

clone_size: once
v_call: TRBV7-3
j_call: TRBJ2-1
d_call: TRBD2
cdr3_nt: TGTGCCAGCAGCCCACAGGGCGGGGGGATCTATGAGCAGTTCTTC
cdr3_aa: CASSPQGGGIYEQFF